The 18 T cell receptor beta chains below were found in one sample sequenced in a study of CD8 T cells in ankylosing spondylitis. These TCRs are of unknown antigen specificity. Regarding the study as a whole: Among TCR beta sequences, a motif of several highly homologous variants appeared characteristic of ankylosing spondylitis blood.

One entry per CDR3 protein results from TCRdb running MiXCR on the 5' RACE reads. Of a few hundred thousand distinct CDR3 sequences listed, around 22% are singletons. The specimen sequenced was blood, either unsorted or a sorted T cell fraction (not recorded which). Source of these receptors: a male donor with ankylosing spondylitis.

This sequence joins TRBV6-5 and TRBJ1-6, with D hard to call. Germline V gene sequence: CDR1 MNHEY, CDR2 SVGAGI. Between the trimmed V and J ends, which lost 4 bases and 0 bases, there was a span of 7 bases. The CDR3 contains 15 residues. The chain's CDR3 is CASSSVSSYNSPLHF. The CDR3 nucleotides read TGTGCCAGCAGTTCCGTGAGCTCCTATAATTCACCCCTCCACTTT.

This sequence joins TRBV12-3 or TRBV12-4 and TRBJ1-2; no reliable D call. With 2 bases removed from V and 8 bases from J, the gap between germline ends came to 15 bases. The CDR3 has 14 residues. The CDR3 sequence is CASSLRRPPGGYTF. As DNA, the CDR3 is TGTGCCAGCAGTTTAAGGCGACCCCCGGGGGGCTACACCTTC.

This chain links TRBV18 with TRBJ2-1; 7 bases line up with TRBD1. Germline CDR1 and CDR2: KGHSH and LQKENI. The CDR3 runs 13 residues. V lost 3 bases and J lost 13; bases outside the gene matches: 9. The CDR3 DNA reads as TGTGCCAGCTCACCGTCCGGGACAGAGTCCCAGTTCTTC. Translation: CASSPSGTESQFF.

The chain recombines TRBV5-1 with TRBJ1-1; 7 bases map to TRBD1. Unmatched junction bases numbered 9, after V lost 0 bases and J lost 7 bases. CDR3 length: 15 residues. Germline lookup yields CDR1 SGHRS and CDR2 YFSETQ. The CDR3 DNA is TGCGCCAGCAGCTTGGACAGGGGTATCCCTTTTGAAGCTTTCTTT. Its translation: CASSLDRGIPFEAFF.

The CDR3 region is CASSLGTSGLYEQYF. CDR3 coding DNA: TGCGCCAGCAGCTTGGGGACTAGCGGACTTTACGAGCAGTACTTC. The J gene is TRBJ2-7, the V gene TRBV5-1, with 10 bases identical to TRBD2. Germline V gene data show CDR1 as SGHRS and CDR2 as YFSETQ. The V segment lost 0 bases and the J segment 4 bases; nucleotides outside the gene matches: 4. CDR3 length: 15 amino acids.

This chain links TRBV5-1 with TRBJ2-3; perhaps D is TRBD1 or TRBD2 (5 bases each). Germline loops: CDR1 SGHRS, CDR2 YFSETQ. V was pared by 1 base and J by 2 bases, with 14 bases between. The CDR3 spans 16 residues. The DNA of the CDR3 is TGCGCCAGCAGCTTGAGTGCCGGGGCGATCACAGATACGCAGTATTTT. Translation: CASSLSAGAITDTQYF. Combining the CDR3 with reference TRBV5-1 and TRBJ2-3 gives the whole variable domain KAGVTQTPRYLIKTRGQQVTLSCSPISGHRSVSWYQQTPGQGLQFLFEYFSETQRNKGNFPGRFSGRQFSNSRSEMNVSTLELGDSALYLCASSLSAGAITDTQYFGPGTRLTVL.

This rearrangement joins TRBV12-3 or TRBV12-4 to TRBJ2-7; 9 bases are shared with TRBD1. J lost 7 bases, V lost 5 bases, and 12 bases had no gene match. The CDR3 contains 15 residues. CDR3 sequence reads: CASSVGQGLIGEQYF. The CDR3 region has the DNA TGTGCCAGCAGTGTCGGACAGGGGCTGATTGGAGAGCAGTACTTC.

The rearrangement uses TRBV30 and TRBJ1-1; no clear D. Trimming pared 5 bases from V and 1 base from J, leaving 14 bases between. Germline V gene sequence: CDR1 GTSNPN, CDR2 SVGIG (reference sequence). This CDR3 is 14 amino acids long. This CDR3 reads CAWDKVVGNTEAFF. The DNA of the CDR3 is TGTGCCTGGGATAAAGTGGTCGGGAACACTGAAGCTTTCTTT. The full variable domain, with the rest looked up from reference TRBV30 and TRBJ1-1, is SQTIHQWPATLVQPVGSPLSLECTVEGTSNPNLYWYRQAAGRGLQLLFYSVGIGQISSEVPQNLSASRPQDRQFILSSKKLLLSDSGFYLCAWDKVVGNTEAFFGQGTRLTVV.

V and J are TRBV20-1 and TRBJ2-1; no firm D call. Trimming removed 4 bases from V and 7 bases from J, with 8 bases in between. The CDR3 extends over 11 amino acids. The V gene's germline CDR1 is DFQATT and CDR2 SNEGSKA (reference sequence). The CDR3 DNA follows: TGCAGTGCTAAACGGGTTAATGAGCAGTTCTTC. It encodes CSAKRVNEQFF.

This clonotype has at least ten counts. The rearrangement joins TRBV12-3 or TRBV12-4 to TRBJ2-2, with TRBD1 identical over 11 bases. V shed 6 bases and J 2 bases; nucleotides not matched to a gene: 2. CDR3 size: 15 residues. DNA of the CDR3: TGTGCCAGCAGAGGGACAGGGGGAAACACCGGGGAGCTGTTTTTT. Translation: CASRGTGGNTGELFF.

This clonotype has more than one count but fewer than ten. V is TRBV6-1 and J is TRBJ2-1; 7 nucleotides agree with TRBD2. Germline values: CDR1 MNHNS, CDR2 SASEGT. This CDR3 spans 12 amino acids. V lost 6 bases to trimming and J lost 10 bases; unmatched junction nucleotides: 6. The CDR3 reads CASSPTSAEQFF. The CDR3, as DNA: TGTGCCAGCAGCCCAACTAGCGCGGAGCAGTTCTTC.

Only a few counts were recorded for this clonotype. This chain uses TRBV2 with TRBJ2-6; D uncertain. V dropped 3 bases and J dropped 0 bases, with 9 bases sitting between them. This CDR3 region has 16 residues. Germline lookup yields CDR1 SNHLY and CDR2 FYNNEI. The CDR3 DNA is TGTGCCAGCAGTGATGGCAGGCACTCTGGGGCCAACGTCCTGACTTTC. It specifies CASSDGRHSGANVLTF.

Many counts were recorded for this clonotype. In DNA form, the CDR3 reads TGCGCCAGCAGCCGAGCGGGACTAGGGATAAACACCGGGGAGCTGTTTTTT. Amino acids: CASSRAGLGINTGELFF. The chain carries TRBV5-1 and TRBJ2-2; 8 bases are a match to TRBD2. Germline loops: CDR1 SGHRS, CDR2 YFSETQ. This CDR3 comprises 17 residues. J lost 2 bases, V lost 4 bases, and 10 bases had no gene match.

V gene TRBV7-8 combines with J gene TRBJ2-7, with D possibly matching TRBD2 (5 bases). Germline-derived CDR1 and CDR2 are SGHVS and FQNEAQ. Between the trimmed V and J ends, which lost 5 bases and 4 bases, there was a span of 21 bases. CDR3 length: 16 residues. CDR3: CASSRGLARESYEQYF. CDR3 DNA sequence: TGTGCCAGCAGCCGAGGACTGGCCCGAGAAAGTTACGAGCAGTACTTC.

This clonotype was observed a handful of times. This rearrangement joins TRBV20-1 to TRBJ2-4, with D perhaps TRBD1 or TRBD2 (6 bases each). The germline V and J ends were trimmed by 0 bases and 4 bases, with 13 bases remaining between them. Germline V gene data show CDR1 as DFQATT and CDR2 as SNEGSKA (reference sequence). The CDR3 is 15 residues long. The CDR3 sequence is CSARDPAGHKNIQYF. CDR3 in DNA: TGCAGTGCTAGAGATCCGGCGGGACATAAAAACATTCAGTACTTC.

This clonotype appeared a few times. This chain joins TRBV12-3 or TRBV12-4 and TRBJ2-6; D could derive from TRBD1 or TRBD2 (6 bases each). Trimming shortened V by 2 bases and J by 0 bases, and 23 bases separated the two germline ends. CDR3 length: 21 residues. CDR3 protein: CASSLFGGGYGPLSGANVLTF. The CDR3 DNA is TGTGCCAGCAGTTTATTCGGAGGGGGGTACGGTCCCCTCTCTGGGGCCAACGTCCTGACTTTC.

CDR3 nucleotide sequence: TGTGCCAGCAGTGAATGGGTGGGAGGTGGCACAGATACGCAGTATTTT. Translated: CASSEWVGGGTDTQYF. The chain carries TRBV6-1 and TRBJ2-3; a possible D gene is TRBD2 (6 bases). The V gene's germline CDR1 is MNHNS and CDR2 SASEGT. Between the trimmed V and J ends, which lost 2 bases and 1 base, there was a span of 13 bases. The CDR3 runs to 16 residues.

The V gene is TRBV20-1, the J gene TRBJ2-1; no definite D call. Trimming took off 5 bases at V and 5 bases at J, with 16 bases between the two ends. CDR1 and CDR2 from the germline V gene are DFQATT and SNEGSKA (reference sequence). The CDR3 contains 14 residues. CDR3 region: CSAQSGRKNNEQFF. CDR3 nucleotides: TGCAGTGCTCAATCAGGTCGAAAAAACAATGAGCAGTTCTTC.